A selection of T cell receptor beta chains follows, all from one sample in a study of T cell repertoires in cytomegalovirus infection. MiXCR, run by TCRdb on the reads, gives a single entry per CDR3 protein. The top ten hold around 3% of the sample, which has 680,000 or so distinct CDR3 sequences, less than 40% seen once. The sequencing input was PBMCs. The source of these receptors is a human donor in good health (CMV status not recorded). Some clones in this sample may be carry-over from other donors' samples. CDR3s include the opening cysteine and the closing phenylalanine or tryptophan. D genes are given only for firm matches. The size of a clone is reported for some rows only, either as once, few or many, or as a class for expanded clones.

length,D,J,V,size,DNA,CDR3
15,.,TRBJ1-3,TRBV7-8,many,TGTGCCAGCAGCCCGGGTGTAAGCTCTGGAAACACCATATATTTT,CASSPGVSSGNTIYF
13,.,TRBJ2-5,TRBV10-3,few,TGTGCCATCAGTGGTACAGGGAAAGAGACCCAGTACTTC,CAISGTGKETQYF
14,.,TRBJ1-2,TRBV19,.,TGTGCCAGTAGATTAGTGGGGTCCATGGCTGGCTACACCTTC,CASRLVGSMAGYTF
13,.,TRBJ1-1,TRBV19,.,TGTGCCAGTTCGAAATCTACGAACACTGAAGCTTTCTTT,CASSKSTNTEAFF
15,.,TRBJ1-1,TRBV11-2,few,TGTGCCAGCAGCCCCAGGTCGGGTAACTTAGCTGAAGCTTTCTTT,CASSPRSGNLAEAFF
13,TRBD1,TRBJ1-2,TRBV12-3/TRBV12-4,many,TGTGCCAGCAGTCCAGGGACAGGGGTCGGCTACACCTTC,CASSPGTGVGYTF
15,.,TRBJ1-5,TRBV28,.,TGTGCCAGCAATCCGCCACAGGGAGGCAATCAGCCCCAGCATTTT,CASNPPQGGNQPQHF
20,TRBD2,TRBJ2-5,TRBV28,.,TGTGCCAGCAGTTTAATCCCCCATGGGGTTAGGGCTAGCGGCCAAGAGACCCAGTACTTC,CASSLIPHGVRASGQETQYF
11,TRBD1,TRBJ1-2,TRBV11-2,few,TGTGCCAGCAGCCCCGGGACAGCCCTCACCTTC,CASSPGTALTF
13,.,TRBJ2-7,TRBV7-2,few,TGTGCCAGCAGCTTAGGGGCGCACCGGGAGCAGTACTTC,CASSLGAHREQYF
14,.,TRBJ1-2,TRBV28,few,TGTGCCAGCAGTTTCGGGGCGAGTTTCTATGGCTACACCTTC,CASSFGASFYGYTF
14,.,TRBJ2-3,TRBV5-4,.,TGTGCCAGCAGCTTGACAGGGGAGGCAGATACGCAGTATTTT,CASSLTGEADTQYF
19,TRBD2,TRBJ2-3,TRBV7-6,few,TGTGCCAGCAGCTTACTCCTAGCGGGGAAATCCAGTACCACAGATACGCAGTATTTT,CASSLLLAGKSSTTDTQYF
16,.,TRBJ2-6,TRBV24-1,.,TGTGCCACCAGTGATAAGTCTAGCTCTGGGGCCAACGTCCTGACTTTC,CATSDKSSSGANVLTF
13,.,TRBJ2-5,TRBV28,few,TGTGCCACCCAAGGGGTGCGGGGTGAGACCCAGTACTTC,CATQGVRGETQYF
14,TRBD1,TRBJ1-4,TRBV28,.,TGTGCCAGCACCTCGGACAGGTTAAAAGAAAAACTGTTTTTT,CASTSDRLKEKLFF
15,TRBD2,TRBJ2-1,TRBV6-4,few,TGTGCCAGCAGTCCACTAGCGGGGGAGTACAATGAGCAGTTCTTC,CASSPLAGEYNEQFF
14,TRBD1,TRBJ1-1,TRBV12-3/TRBV12-4,few,TGTGCCAGCCGCACGACAGGGGTGACCACTGAAGCTTTCTTT,CASRTTGVTTEAFF